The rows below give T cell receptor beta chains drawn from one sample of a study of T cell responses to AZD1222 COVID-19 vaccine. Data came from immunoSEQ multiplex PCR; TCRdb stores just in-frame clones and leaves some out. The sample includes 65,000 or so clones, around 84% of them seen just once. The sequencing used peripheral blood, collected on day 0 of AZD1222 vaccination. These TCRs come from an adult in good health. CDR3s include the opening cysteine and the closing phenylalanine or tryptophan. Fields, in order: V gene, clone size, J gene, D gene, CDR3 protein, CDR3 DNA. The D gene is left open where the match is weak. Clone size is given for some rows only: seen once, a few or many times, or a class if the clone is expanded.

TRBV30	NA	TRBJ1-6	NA	CAWSEGRSGNSPLHF	TGTGCCTGGTCCGAGGGACGCAGTGGGAATTCACCCCTCCACTTT
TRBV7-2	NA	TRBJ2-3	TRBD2	CASSLGAGGRDTQYF	TGTGCCAGCAGCTTAGGAGCGGGGGGAAGAGATACGCAGTATTTT
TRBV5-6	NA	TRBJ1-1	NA	CASSLNRRTEAFF	TGTGCCAGCAGCTTAAACAGAAGAACTGAAGCTTTCTTT
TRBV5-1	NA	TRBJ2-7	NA	CASSFSTDSQEQYF	TGCGCCAGCAGCTTTTCTACTGACTCTCAGGAGCAGTACTTC
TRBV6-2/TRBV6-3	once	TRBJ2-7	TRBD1	CASSSTRTGTSYEQYF	TGTGCCAGCAGTTCAACGAGGACAGGGACTTCCTACGAGCAGTACTTC
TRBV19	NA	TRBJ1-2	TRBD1	CASRSQGAPDYGYTF	TGTGCCAGTAGATCGCAGGGGGCGCCGGACTATGGCTACACCTTC
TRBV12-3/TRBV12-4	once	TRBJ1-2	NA	CASSRGDGYTF	TGTGCCAGCAGTCGGGGGGATGGCTACACCTTC
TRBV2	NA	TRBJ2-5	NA	CASAGTLETQYF	TGTGCCAGCGCGGGGACGTTAGAGACCCAGTACTTC
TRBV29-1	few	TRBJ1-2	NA	CSVEPLKAVGAGYTF	TGCAGCGTTGAGCCCCTGAAGGCAGTCGGTGCTGGCTACACCTTC
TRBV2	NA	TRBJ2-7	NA	CASSRTETYEQYF	TGTGCCAGCAGTAGAACGGAGACCTACGAGCAGTACTTC
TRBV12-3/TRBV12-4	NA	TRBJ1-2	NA	CASREGQNYGYTF	TGTGCCAGCAGGGAGGGGCAGAACTATGGCTACACCTTC
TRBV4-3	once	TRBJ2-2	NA	CASSQDRETGELFF	TGCGCCAGCAGCCAAGATCGGGAGACCGGGGAGCTGTTTTTT
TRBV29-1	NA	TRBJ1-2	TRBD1	CSVEVAGGGSYTF	TGCAGCGTTGAGGTGGCAGGGGGCGGATCCTACACCTTC
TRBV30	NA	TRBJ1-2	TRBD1	CAWRPKLGRDRDINYGYTF	TGTGCCTGGAGACCGAAGCTTGGACGGGACAGAGATATCAACTATGGCTACACCTTC
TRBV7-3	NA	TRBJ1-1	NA	CASSLTAAPNTEAFF	TGTGCCAGCAGCTTAACGGCGGCACCGAACACTGAAGCTTTCTTT
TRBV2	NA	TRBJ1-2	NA	CASSEASYGYTF	TGTGCCAGCAGTGAAGCTAGCTATGGCTACACCTTC
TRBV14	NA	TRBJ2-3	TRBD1	CASSQGGTVIRTDTQYF	TGTGCCAGCAGCCAAGGGGGGACAGTAATCCGCACAGATACGCAGTATTTT
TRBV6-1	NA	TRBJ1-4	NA	CASSEQLGAGEKLFF	TGTGCCAGCAGTGAACAATTGGGGGCAGGGGAAAAACTGTTTTTT
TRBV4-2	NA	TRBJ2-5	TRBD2	CASSQDERGSGAQYF	TGTGCCAGCAGCCAAGACGAGCGGGGCTCGGGGGCCCAGTACTTC
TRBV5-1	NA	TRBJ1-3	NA	CASSAFSFSGNTIYF	TGCGCCAGCAGTGCTTTTAGCTTCTCTGGAAACACCATATATTTT
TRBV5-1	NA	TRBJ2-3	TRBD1	CASSLVGRGTRTDTQYF	TGCGCCAGCAGCTTGGTTGGCAGGGGGACCAGGACAGATACGCAGTATTTT
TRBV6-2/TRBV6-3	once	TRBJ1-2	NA	CASSSTLKGGYTF	TGTGCCAGCAGTTCCACCCTGAAGGGTGGCTACACCTTC
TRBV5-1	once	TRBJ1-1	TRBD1	CASSPTGGNTEAFF	TGCGCCAGCAGCCCAACAGGGGGCAACACTGAAGCTTTCTTT
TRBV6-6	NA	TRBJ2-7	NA	CASSPGPSYEQYF	TGTGCCAGCAGCCCCGGGCCGTCCTACGAGCAGTACTTC
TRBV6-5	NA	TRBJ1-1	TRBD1	CASRSRGLTEAFF	TGTGCCAGCAGAAGCAGGGGGCTCACTGAAGCTTTCTTT
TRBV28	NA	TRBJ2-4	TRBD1	CASSNRGPAKNIQYF	TGTGCCAGCAGTAACAGGGGGCCAGCCAAAAACATTCAGTACTTC
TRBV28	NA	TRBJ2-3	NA	CASSLGVGTDTQYF	TGTGCCAGCAGTTTAGGGGTGGGCACAGATACGCAGTATTTT
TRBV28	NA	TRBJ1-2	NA	CASSLGRAFGYTF	TGTGCCAGCAGTTTAGGCAGGGCCTTTGGCTACACCTTC
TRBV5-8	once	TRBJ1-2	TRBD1	CASEQTGRGF	TGTGCCAGCGAACAGACAGGGCGAGGCTTC
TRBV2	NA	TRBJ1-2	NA	CASSVKSRGGYTF	TGTGCCAGCAGTGTTAAGTCGAGGGGTGGCTACACCTTC
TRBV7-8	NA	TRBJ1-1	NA	CASSPAATEAFF	TGTGCCAGCAGCCCTGCAGCCACTGAAGCTTTCTTT
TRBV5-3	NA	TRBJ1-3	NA	CARSFSDGLYF	TGTGCCAGAAGCTTCTCAGACGGGTTATATTTT
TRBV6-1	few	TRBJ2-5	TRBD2	CASSEVAGRQETQYF	TGTGCCAGCAGTGAAGTAGCGGGACGGCAAGAGACCCAGTACTTC
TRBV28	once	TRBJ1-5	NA	CASTQEYQPQHF	TGTGCCAGCACGCAGGAGTATCAGCCCCAGCATTTT
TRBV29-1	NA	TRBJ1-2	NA	CSVGQQVNYGYTF	TGCAGCGTGGGGCAACAAGTTAACTATGGCTACACCTTC
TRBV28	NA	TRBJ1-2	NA	CASSSTSYGYTF	TGTGCCAGCAGTTCGACCTCTTATGGCTACACCTTC
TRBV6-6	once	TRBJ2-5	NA	CASSGGVGGETQYF	TGTGCCAGCAGCGGGGGAGTGGGTGGGGAGACCCAGTACTTC
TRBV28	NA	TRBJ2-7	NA	CASSFIYEQYF	TGTGCCAGCAGTTTCATATACGAGCAGTACTTC
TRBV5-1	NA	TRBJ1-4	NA	CASSLGGNEKLFF	TGCGCCAGCAGCTTGGGAGGTAATGAAAAACTGTTTTTT
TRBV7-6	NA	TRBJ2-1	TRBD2	CASSRSGEVGEQFF	TGTGCCAGCAGCCGAAGCGGGGAGGTAGGTGAGCAGTTCTTC
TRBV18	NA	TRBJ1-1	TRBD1	CASSPALPQGATEAFF	TGTGCCAGCTCACCAGCCCTCCCCCAGGGGGCCACTGAAGCTTTCTTT
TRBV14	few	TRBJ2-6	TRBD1	CASSQYRGSGANVLTF	TGTGCCAGCAGCCAATACAGGGGTTCAGGGGCCAACGTCCTGACTTTC
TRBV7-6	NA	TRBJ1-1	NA	CASSRGVNTEAFF	TGTGCCAGCAGCCGAGGGGTGAACACTGAAGCTTTCTTT
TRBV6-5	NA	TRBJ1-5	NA	CASRDSIQPQHF	TGTGCCAGCAGGGACAGTATCCAGCCCCAGCATTTT
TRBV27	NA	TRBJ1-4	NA	CASSLSQGWTNEKLFF	TGTGCCAGCAGTTTATCCCAGGGATGGACTAATGAAAAACTGTTTTTT